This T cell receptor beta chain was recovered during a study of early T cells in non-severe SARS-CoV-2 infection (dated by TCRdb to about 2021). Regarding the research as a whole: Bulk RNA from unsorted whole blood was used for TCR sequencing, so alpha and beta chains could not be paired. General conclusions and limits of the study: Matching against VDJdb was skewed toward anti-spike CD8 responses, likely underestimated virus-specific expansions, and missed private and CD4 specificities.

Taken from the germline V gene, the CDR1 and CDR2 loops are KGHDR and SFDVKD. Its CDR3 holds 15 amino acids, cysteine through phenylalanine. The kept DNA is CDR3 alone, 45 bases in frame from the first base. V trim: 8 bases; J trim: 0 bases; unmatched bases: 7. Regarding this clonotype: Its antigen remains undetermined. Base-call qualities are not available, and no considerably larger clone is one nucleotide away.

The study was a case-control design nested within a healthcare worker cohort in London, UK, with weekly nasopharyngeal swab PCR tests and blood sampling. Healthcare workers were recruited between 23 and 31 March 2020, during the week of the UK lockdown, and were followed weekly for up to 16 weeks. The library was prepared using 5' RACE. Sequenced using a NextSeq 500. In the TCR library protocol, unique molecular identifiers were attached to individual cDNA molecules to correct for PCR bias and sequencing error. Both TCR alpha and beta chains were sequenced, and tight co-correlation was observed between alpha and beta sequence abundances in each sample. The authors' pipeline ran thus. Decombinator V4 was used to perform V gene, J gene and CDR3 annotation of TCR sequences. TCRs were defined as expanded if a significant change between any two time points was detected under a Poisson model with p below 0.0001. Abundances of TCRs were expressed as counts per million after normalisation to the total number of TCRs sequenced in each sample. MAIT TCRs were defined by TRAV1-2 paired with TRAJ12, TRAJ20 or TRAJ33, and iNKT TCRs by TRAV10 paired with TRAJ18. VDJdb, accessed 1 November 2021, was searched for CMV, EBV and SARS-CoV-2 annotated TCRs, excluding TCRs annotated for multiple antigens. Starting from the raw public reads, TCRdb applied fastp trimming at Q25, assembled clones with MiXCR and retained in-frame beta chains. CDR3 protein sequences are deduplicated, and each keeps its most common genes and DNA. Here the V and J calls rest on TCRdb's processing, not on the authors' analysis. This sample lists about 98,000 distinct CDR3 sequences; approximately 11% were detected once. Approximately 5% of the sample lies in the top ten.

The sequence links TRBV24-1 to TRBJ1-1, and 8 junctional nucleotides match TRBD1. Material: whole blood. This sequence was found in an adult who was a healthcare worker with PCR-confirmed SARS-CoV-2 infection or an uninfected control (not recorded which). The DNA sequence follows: TGTGCCACCACCTCAGGGGGCGTGATGAACACTGAAGCTTTCTTT. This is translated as CATTSGGVMNTEAFF.